The clone carrying this TCR beta chain occurred a few times. Its antigen is not identified. The source of the sample is a study of T-cell memory formation after mild COVID-19. Study observations and caveats: Several responding clones turned up in pre-infection memory, indicating that cross-reactive memory may have taken part. Contracting clones from day 15 to 85 showed balanced CD4/CD8; later expanders favored CD4+.

5'RACE primed at constant segments yielded TCR alpha and TCR beta cDNA libraries bearing sample barcodes and UMIs. TCRdb independently ran MiXCR on the 5' RACE reads; one entry per CDR3 protein. This table has around 110,000 distinct CDR3 sequences, roughly 12% appearing once. CDR1 is KGHSH, CDR2 LQKENI, per germline. V was shortened by 2 bases and J by 8 bases, with 13 bases between the two germline ends. The CDR3 consists of 14 residues. This clonotype originated in an adult woman who had mild COVID-19 (a few samples of this study predate the infection). Cell type and time point are not known. The gene calls are TRBV18 and TRBJ2-1, with D possibly TRBD1 on 5 matching bases. The sequenced sample consisted of PBMCs or a T cell subset sorted from them (not recorded which). The CDR3 nucleotides are TGTGCCAGCTCACCAGGCAGGGCCATCGATGAGCAGTTCTTC. Its translation is CASSPGRAIDEQFF.